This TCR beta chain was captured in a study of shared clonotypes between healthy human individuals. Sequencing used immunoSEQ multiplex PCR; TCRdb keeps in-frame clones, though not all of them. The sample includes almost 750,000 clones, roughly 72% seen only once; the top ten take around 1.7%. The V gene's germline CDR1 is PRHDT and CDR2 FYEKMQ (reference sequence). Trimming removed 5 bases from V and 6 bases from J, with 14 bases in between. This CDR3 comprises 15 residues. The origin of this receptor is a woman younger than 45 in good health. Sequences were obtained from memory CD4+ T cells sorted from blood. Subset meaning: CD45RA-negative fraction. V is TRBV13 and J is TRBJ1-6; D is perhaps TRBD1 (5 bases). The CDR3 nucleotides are TGTGCCAGCAGCCCCCGGAGGGGCGGTAATTCACCCCTCCACTTT. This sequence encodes CASSPRRGGNSPLHF. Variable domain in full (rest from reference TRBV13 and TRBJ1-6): AAGVIQSPRHLIKEKRETATLKCYPIPRHDTVYWYQQGPGQDPQFLISFYEKMQSDKGSIPDRFSAQQFSDYHSELNMSSLELGDSALYFCASSPRRGGNSPLHFGNGTRLTVT.